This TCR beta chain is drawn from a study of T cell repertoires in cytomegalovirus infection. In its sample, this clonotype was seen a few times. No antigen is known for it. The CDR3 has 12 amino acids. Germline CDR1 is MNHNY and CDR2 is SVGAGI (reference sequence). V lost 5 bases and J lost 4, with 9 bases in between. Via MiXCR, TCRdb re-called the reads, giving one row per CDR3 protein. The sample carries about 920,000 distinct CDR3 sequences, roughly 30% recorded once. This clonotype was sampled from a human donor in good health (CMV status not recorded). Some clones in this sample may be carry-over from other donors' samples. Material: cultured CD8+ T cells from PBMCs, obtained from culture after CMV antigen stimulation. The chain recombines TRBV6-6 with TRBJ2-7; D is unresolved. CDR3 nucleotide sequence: TGTGCCAGCAGTCCCGAAGAGTACGAGCAGTACTTC. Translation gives CASSPEEYEQYF.